This TCR beta chain was sequenced in a study of T cells in localized non-small cell lung cancer. The V end was cut by 2 bases, the J end by 1 base, with 11 bases between. The CDR3 is 16 amino acids. Germline V lookup: CDR1 MRHNA, CDR2 SNTAGT. Note on this clone: Its cognate antigen is unknown.

Broader study findings: Elevated circulating T cell density in blood was associated with longer overall survival. Heterogeneity within the tumor remains possible, as just one region underwent sequencing. Uninvolved adjacent lung had more T cell clonality than any other tissue, topping tumor. In adjacent lung, a median about 52 of the top 100 tumor clones were found.

Profiling relied on immunoSEQ multiplex PCR, and the TCRdb table lists in-frame clones only, not all of them. Of approximately 49,000 clones listed, around 77% are singletons. V usage is TRBV6-4 and J usage is TRBJ2-2; D ambiguous. The clonotype comes from a man aged 35 to 70 with stage I squamous cell lung carcinoma. The starting material was peripheral blood, obtained before any cancer treatment. This CDR3 reads CASSDNGQMNTGELFF. Here the CDR3 DNA reads TGTGCCAGCAGTGACAATGGGCAGATGAACACCGGGGAGCTGTTTTTT.